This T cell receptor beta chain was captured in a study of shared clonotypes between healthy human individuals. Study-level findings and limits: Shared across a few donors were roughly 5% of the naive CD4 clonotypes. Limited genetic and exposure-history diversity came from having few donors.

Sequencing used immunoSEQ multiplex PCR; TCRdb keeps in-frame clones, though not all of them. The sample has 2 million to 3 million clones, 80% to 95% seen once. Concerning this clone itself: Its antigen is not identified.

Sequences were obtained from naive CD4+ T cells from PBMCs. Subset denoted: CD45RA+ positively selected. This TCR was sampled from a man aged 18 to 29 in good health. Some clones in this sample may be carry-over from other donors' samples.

CDR3 amino acids: CASSVRQARSYNEQFF. In DNA, the CDR3 is TGTGCCAGCAGCGTCCGACAGGCCCGCTCCTACAATGAGCAGTTCTTC. The V call is TRBV28, the J call TRBJ2-1; weak D call: TRBD1 (6 bases). Germline loops: CDR1 MDHEN, CDR2 SYDVKM. The CDR3 runs 16 residues. V shed 6 bases and J shed 0 bases, with 15 bases lying between them.